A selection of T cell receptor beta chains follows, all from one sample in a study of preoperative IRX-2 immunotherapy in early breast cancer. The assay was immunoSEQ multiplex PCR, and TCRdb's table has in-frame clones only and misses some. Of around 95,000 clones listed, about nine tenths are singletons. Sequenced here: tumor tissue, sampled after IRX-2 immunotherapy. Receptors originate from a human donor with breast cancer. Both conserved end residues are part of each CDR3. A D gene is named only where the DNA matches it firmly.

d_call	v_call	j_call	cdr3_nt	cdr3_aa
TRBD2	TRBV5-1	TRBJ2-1	TGCGCCAGCAGCCCGCGGGAGGATACTTACAATGAGCAGTTCTTC	CASSPREDTYNEQFF
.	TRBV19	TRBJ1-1	TGTGCCAGTAGTCCCCGTTTAGGGGTTAGGGACACTGAAGCTTTCTTT	CASSPRLGVRDTEAFF
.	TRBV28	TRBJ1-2	TGTGCCAGCAGGGGGGAGCCCAACTATGGCTACACCTTC	CASRGEPNYGYTF
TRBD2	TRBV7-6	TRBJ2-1	TGTGCCAGCAGCTCCACAGGGACTAGCGGGGGGGTTTACAATGAGCAGTTCTTC	CASSSTGTSGGVYNEQFF
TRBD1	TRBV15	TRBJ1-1	TGTGCCACCAGCAGAGGACAGGGGAGGGGCGGCACTGAAGCTTTCTTT	CATSRGQGRGGTEAFF
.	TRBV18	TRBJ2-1	TGTGCCAGCTCACCACCGACCCTCAGGGCGGATGAGCAGTTCTTC	CASSPPTLRADEQFF
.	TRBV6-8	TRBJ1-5	TGTGCCAGCGCCCCGTCGAGTCTGGGTCAGCCCCAGCATTTT	CASAPSSLGQPQHF
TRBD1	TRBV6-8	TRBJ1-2	TGTGCCAGCAGTGGACAGGGTAGCTATGGCTACACCTTC	CASSGQGSYGYTF
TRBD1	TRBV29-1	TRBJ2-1	TGCAGCGTCGGGACAGGGTCTGGTGAGCAGTTCTTC	CSVGTGSGEQFF
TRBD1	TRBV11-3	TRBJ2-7	TGTGCCAGCAGCGCCGGGACAGGGGCCTCCTACGAGCAGTACTTC	CASSAGTGASYEQYF
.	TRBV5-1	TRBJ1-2	TGCGCCAGCAGCTTAATCAGCAAGGGCTATGGCTACACCTTC	CASSLISKGYGYTF
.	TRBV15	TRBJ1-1	TGTGCCACCAGCAGAGATTACGCCCCCTCGGAAGCTTTCTTT	CATSRDYAPSEAFF
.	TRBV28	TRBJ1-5	TGTGCCAGCAGTTACAGAACCATAACTAGCAATCAGCCCCAGCATTTT	CASSYRTITSNQPQHF
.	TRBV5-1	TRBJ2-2	TGCGCCGGAAGGGCCTCCACCTCCACCGGGGAGCTGTTTTTT	CAGRASTSTGELFF
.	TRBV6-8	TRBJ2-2	TGTGCCAGCAGACCGGACTGGGCTGGGGAGCTGTTTTTT	CASRPDWAGELFF